This T cell receptor (beta chain) was sequenced for a study of type 1 and type 2 diabetes patients. Whole-study findings and limits: Type 2 diabetes patients had few highly-expanded CD4+ clones, median one. Groups were not age- or gender-matched, which may bias interpretation.

On this clonotype: Its antigen is unidentified.

Amplification started from genomic DNA. The TCR beta CDR3 region was amplified using 30 forward and 13 reverse primers. TCRdb passed the multiplex PCR reads through MiXCR, listing each CDR3 protein once. The sample yields 280,000 or so distinct CDR3 sequences, roughly 50% seen once. The CDR3 extends over 13 amino acids. Germline values: CDR1 SGDLS, CDR2 YYNGEE. Trimming removed 4 bases from V and 5 bases from J, with 12 bases in between. The chain employs TRBV9 and TRBJ2-5; D ambiguous. This receptor was taken from a man aged 18 to 29 with type 2 diabetes. Sequenced input: peripheral blood mononuclear cells (PBMCs). This chain's CDR3 is CASSFEFAETQYF. Written as DNA, the CDR3 is TGTGCCAGCAGCTTTGAATTCGCGGAGACCCAGTACTTC.